This TCR beta chain was captured in a study of T cells in tumors after PD-1 blockade. Background on the study: No patient had prior checkpoint blockade, systemic immunosuppression, or radiotherapy within 4 weeks. Some patients also took daily vismodegib 150 mg during anti-PD-1 treatment. Study conclusions and caveats: Some novel exhausted tumor clones appeared in pre-treatment blood, suggesting peripheral recruitment.

Using immunoSEQ multiplex PCR, the repertoire was profiled, and TCRdb retains in-frame clones only, with some absent. The sample includes approximately 19,000 clones, approximately 81% of them seen just once. In regard to this clone: The antigen remains unidentified.

Germline trimming cut 6 bases from V and 6 bases from J; bases unmatched to any gene: 12. The germline V gene has CDR1 SGDLS and CDR2 YYNGEE. CDR3 length: 15 amino acids. Input was about 616 ng to 6,500 ng of genomic DNA from tumor or blood. The source was PBMCs, collected after anti-PD-1 therapy. The chain joins TRBV9 to TRBJ2-3, with 8 bases matching TRBD2. The sequence came from a human donor with advanced basal cell or squamous cell carcinoma (not recorded which). For the CDR3, the DNA is TGTGCCAGCACCGGTGGGACGGGGGGGCTTGATACGCAGTATTTT. The encoded protein is CASTGGTGGLDTQYF.